This T cell receptor (beta chain) was recovered during a study of shared clonotypes between healthy human individuals. Study overall: Three men and two women, aged 18 to 49, were donors.

The CDR3 is 15 amino acids. V trimming: 4 bases; J trimming: 0 bases; junction bases outside the gene matches: 2. In germline, CDR1 is SGHDT, CDR2 YYEEEE. Splitting of CD4+ cells produced CD45RA+ naive and CD45RA-negative memory subsets. Regarding the study as a whole: Clonotypes shared by all four sorted-subset donors had higher generation probabilities than non-shared clonotypes.

Assay: immunoSEQ multiplex PCR; the TCRdb copy retains only in-frame clones and omits some. The sample records fewer than 400,000 clones, around 74% being singletons. Worth noting for this clone: Antigen specificity is unknown.

The chain links TRBV5-6 to TRBJ1-1; 11 bases are shared with TRBD1. The receptor was derived from a man aged 30 to 45 in good health. Input material: memory CD4+ T cells sorted from blood. The sample's subset: CD45RA-negative fraction. The CDR3 protein is CASSRDRGMNTEAFF. As DNA, the CDR3 is TGTGCCAGCAGCCGGGACAGGGGGATGAACACTGAAGCTTTCTTT. The variable domain in full, completed from reference TRBV5-6 and TRBJ1-1, reads DAGVTQSPTHLIKTRGQQVTLRCSPKSGHDTVSWYQQALGQGPQFIFQYYEEEERQRGNFPDRFSGHQFPNYSSELNVNALLLGDSALYLCASSRDRGMNTEAFFGQGTRLTVV.